This T cell receptor beta chain comes out of a study of blood T cell repertoires in COVID-19. About the study: In each case, the material was cDNA or gDNA derived from T cells, B-cell-depleted T cells, or PBMCs.

This table comes from immunoSEQ multiplex PCR, and its TCRdb copy is limited to in-frame clones, with some not included. The sample yields 80,000 to 100,000 clones, around 90% seen once. This CDR3 is built from 14 residues. Germline loops: CDR1 SNHLY, CDR2 FYNNEI. The V end lost 11 bases, the J end lost 3 bases, and 19 bases lay between the germline ends. V usage is TRBV2 and J usage is TRBJ1-1, with D tentatively TRBD1 (6 bases). The sequenced sample was peripheral blood. The TCR was taken from a woman between 45 and 65 years old with active or convalescent COVID-19. The CDR3 loop is CARSEGVRYTEAFF. The CDR3 DNA follows: TGTGCCCGATCCGAGGGGGTCCGGTACACTGAAGCTTTCTTT. The full variable domain, its missing parts supplied by reference TRBV2 and TRBJ1-1, is EPEVTQTPSHQVTQMGQEVILRCVPISNHLYFYWYRQILGQKVEFLVSFYNNEISEKSEIFDDQFSVERPDGSNFTLKIRSTKLEDSAMYFCARSEGVRYTEAFFGQGTRLTVV.